The 21 T cell receptor beta chains in this list originate from one sample, sequenced in a study of human T cells and chemical hapten exposure. TCRdb used MiXCR to reprocess the RACE reads, holding one entry per CDR3 protein. Of a few hundred thousand distinct CDR3 sequences in the sample, over 6% were seen once. As to time point: patch test 2, 6 weeks after DPC sensitization. Treatment in this sample: therapeutic diphenylcyclopropenone sensitization with weekly scalp DPC. Specimen: whole blood, collected in connection with sensitization to the hapten diphenylcyclopropenone (DPC). The receptor set was obtained from a woman aged 18 to 35 with alopecia areata. Some clones in this sample may be carry-over from other donors' samples.

The genes are TRBV5-1 and TRBJ2-5, with unresolved D. Germline lookup yields CDR1 SGHRS and CDR2 YFSETQ. The CDR3 has 14 amino acids. V dropped 6 bases and J dropped 1 base, with 13 bases sitting between them. This CDR3 is CASTFQPAQETQYF. CDR3 coding DNA: TGCGCCAGCACCTTCCAACCGGCCCAAGAGACCCAGTACTTC.

This clonotype has ten or more counts. V and J are TRBV7-2 and TRBJ2-5; D is ambiguous. V was shortened by 1 base and J by 0 bases, with 3 bases between the two germline ends. Germline V lookup: CDR1 SGHTA, CDR2 FQGNSA. The CDR3 extends over 13 amino acids. CDR3 sequence reads: CASSLDYQETQYF. The CDR3 DNA follows: TGTGCCAGCAGCTTAGACTACCAAGAGACCCAGTACTTC.

This clonotype was seen only a few times. CDR3 sequence (DNA): TGTGCCAGCAGTGGGGACAGAGGGAACACTGAAGCTTTCTTT. Translating gives CASSGDRGNTEAFF. The J gene is TRBJ1-1, the V gene TRBV2; 7 bases agree with TRBD1. Germline assignment: CDR1 SNHLY and CDR2 FYNNEI. The V segment lost 4 bases and the J segment 1 base; nucleotides outside the gene matches: 3. CDR3 size: 14 residues.

This clonotype occurred many times. The chain has TRBV4-1 and TRBJ2-3; the match to TRBD1 covers 12 bases. With 4 bases clipped from V and 4 bases from J, the junction kept 6 bases outside the gene matches. CDR3 length: 16 amino acids. CDR1 and CDR2 (germline): MGHRA, YSYEKL. CDR3 region: CASSLQGQGASDTQYF. The CDR3, as DNA: TGCGCCAGCAGCCTTCAGGGACAGGGGGCCTCAGATACGCAGTATTTT.

This clonotype was counted a few times. This sequence joins TRBV2 and TRBJ1-4; no clear D gene. The CDR3 is 14 amino acids. Trimming took off 5 bases at V and 4 bases at J, with 11 bases between the two ends. Germline CDR1 SNHLY, CDR2 FYNNEI. The CDR3 here is CASSREWGNEKLFF. CDR3 nucleotides: TGTGCCAGCAGTAGGGAGTGGGGTAATGAAAAACTGTTTTTT.

CDR3 protein: CSARDGRLATNEKLFF. The CDR3 nucleotides read TGCAGTGCTAGAGACGGCAGACTCGCAACTAATGAAAAACTGTTTTTT. The chain has TRBV20-1 and TRBJ1-4; D ambiguous. Germline values: CDR1 DFQATT, CDR2 SNEGSKA (reference sequence). The CDR3 is 16 amino acids. V lost 0 bases and J lost 0, with 11 bases in between.

This clonotype has ten or more counts. The rearrangement links TRBV9 to TRBJ1-1; D unresolved. The CDR3 is 14 amino acids. Germline loops: CDR1 SGDLS, CDR2 YYNGEE. Trimming left V 0 bases short and J 1 base short, with 7 bases between. The CDR3 DNA follows: TGTGCCAGCAGCGTAGCTACAACGAACACTGAAGCTTTCTTT. Its protein product is CASSVATTNTEAFF.

This clonotype was counted a few times. The chain links TRBV7-8 to TRBJ1-6; weak D call: TRBD1 (5 bases). V lost 8 bases, J lost 3 bases, and 17 bases lay in between. Looked up from germline, CDR1 is SGHVS and CDR2 is FQNEAQ. CDR3 length: 16 residues. DNA of the CDR3: TGTGCCAGCCTTGACCTCAGGGTAATCTATAATTCACCCCTCCACTTT. Protein product: CASLDLRVIYNSPLHF.

This clonotype was detected only a few times. The rearrangement uses TRBV9 and TRBJ2-3, with a possible D match to TRBD1 (6 bases). V was trimmed by 2 bases and J by 0 bases, leaving 10 bases between them. The CDR3 consists of 15 residues. The germline gives CDR1 SGDLS, CDR2 YYNGEE. The CDR3 spells CASSVGTSSTDTQYF. The CDR3 nucleotides read TGTGCCAGCAGCGTCGGGACATCAAGCACAGATACGCAGTATTTT.

This clonotype was seen a few times. The V gene is TRBV7-2, the J gene TRBJ1-6; tentatively, D is TRBD1 (6 bases). From germline, CDR1 is SGHTA and CDR2 FQGNSA. V lost 4 bases, J lost 4 bases, and 8 bases lay in between. The CDR3 loop spans 14 amino acids. The CDR3 region is CASSSTGYNSPLHF. The CDR3 DNA reads TGTGCCAGCAGCTCCACAGGGTATAATTCACCCCTCCACTTT.

This chain connects TRBV6-2 or TRBV6-3 to TRBJ1-1, with D possibly matching TRBD1 (5 bases). V dropped 7 bases and J dropped 0 bases, with 9 bases sitting between them. The CDR3 length is 13 residues. Germline CDR1 MNHEY, CDR2 SVGEGT. The CDR3 loop reads CASKTEMNTEAFF. The CDR3 DNA sequence: TGTGCCAGCAAGACAGAGATGAACACTGAAGCTTTCTTT.

The chain employs TRBV29-1 and TRBJ2-3; no clear D. V lost 1 base and J lost 4, with 6 bases in between. This CDR3 is built from 12 residues. Germline CDR1 reads SQVTM; CDR2 reads ANQGSEA. The CDR3 protein is CSVEGGSDTQYF. The CDR3 nucleotides read TGCAGCGTTGAAGGGGGATCAGATACGCAGTATTTT.

Regarding this clonotype: It is likely a read error, because the conserved phenylalanine at the end of the CDR3 is missing. The CDR3 DNA follows: TGTGCCAGCAGTGGGCGGAATAATTCACCCCTCCACTCT. It yields the protein CASSGRNNSPLHS. The V and J genes are TRBV28 and TRBJ1-6, with D uncertain. Trimming took off 5 bases at V and 5 bases at J, with 7 bases between the two ends. The CDR3 consists of 13 residues. Germline CDR1 is MDHEN and CDR2 is SYDVKM.

This clonotype was found many times. J is TRBJ1-4 and V is TRBV4-3; unclear D gene. The V end was cut by 0 bases, the J end by 8 bases, with 4 bases between. This CDR3 is 12 amino acids long. Germline CDR1 LGHNA, CDR2 YSLEER. This chain's CDR3 is CASSQEEEKLFF. CDR3 DNA sequence: TGCGCCAGCAGCCAAGAGGAAGAAAAACTGTTTTTT.

This clonotype came up many times. The V and J genes are TRBV4-3 and TRBJ1-5; no clear D. Between the trimmed V and J ends, which lost 0 bases and 3 bases, there was a span of 9 bases. The CDR3 sequence is 15 residues long. Germline V gene data show CDR1 as LGHNA and CDR2 as YSLEER. In DNA, the CDR3 is TGCGCCAGCAGCCAAGATCCCGGGTACAATCAGCCCCAGCATTTT. This sequence encodes CASSQDPGYNQPQHF.

This clonotype was counted many times. The rearrangement links TRBV7-2 to TRBJ2-3; D unresolved. Per the germline V gene, CDR1 is SGHTA and CDR2 is FQGNSA. The V and J ends lost 1 base and 0 bases respectively, with 5 bases between them. This CDR3 has 14 residues. DNA for the CDR3: TGTGCCAGCAGCTTAGGTCTGAGCACAGATACGCAGTATTTT. Translation gives CASSLGLSTDTQYF.

This rearrangement joins TRBV20-1 to TRBJ1-6; D not certain. Looked up from germline, CDR1 is DFQATT and CDR2 is SNEGSKA (reference sequence). The CDR3 has 15 amino acids. Trimming stripped 5 bases from V and 5 bases from J, with 16 bases between. CDR3: CSASQLGRNNSPLHF. The CDR3 region has the DNA TGCAGTGCTTCGCAGCTAGGTCGAAATAATTCACCCCTCCACTTT.

This clonotype has more than one count but fewer than ten. The rearrangement links TRBV5-1 to TRBJ2-6; possibly TRBD1 for D (6 bases). The CDR3 length is 16 residues. The germline gives CDR1 SGHRS, CDR2 YFSETQ. Between the trimmed V and J ends, which lost 5 bases and 0 bases, there was a span of 12 bases. CDR3 nucleotide sequence: TGCGCCAGCAGTACGCCAGGGGCCTCTGGGGCCAACGTCCTGACTTTC. Translating gives CASSTPGASGANVLTF.

This clonotype was counted only a few times. The CDR3 spells CSARVSGDSSYGYTF. The DNA of the CDR3 is TGCAGTGCTAGGGTTAGCGGGGACAGCTCCTATGGCTACACCTTC. This rearrangement joins TRBV20-1 to TRBJ1-2; 7 bases are shared with TRBD1. Germline lookup yields CDR1 DFQATT and CDR2 SNEGSKA (reference sequence). The CDR3 is 15 amino acids. The V gene end was trimmed by 3 bases and the J gene end by 4 bases; junction bases not matched to a gene: 11.

The chain couples TRBV6-5 to TRBJ2-1; 11 positions match TRBD2. The V and J ends lost 0 bases and 8 bases, in that order; junction bases with no gene match: 9. The CDR3 has 17 amino acids. Looked up from germline, CDR1 is MNHEY and CDR2 is SVGAGI. Written as DNA, the CDR3 is TGTGCCAGCAGTTACTCGAAGATTAGCGGGGGGGCCTATGAGCAGTTCTTC. It yields the protein CASSYSKISGGAYEQFF.

The genes are TRBV18 and TRBJ2-3, with a possible D match to TRBD2 (6 bases). The CDR3 length is 15 residues. CDR1 KGHSH and CDR2 LQKENI come from the germline V gene. Trimming cost V 3 bases and J 4 bases, with 14 bases left between them. DNA of the CDR3: TGTGCCAGCTCACCGCCTAGCGAGGCGTCAGATACGCAGTATTTT. Protein product: CASSPPSEASDTQYF.